This T cell receptor beta chain was recovered during a study of T cell responses to AZD1222 COVID-19 vaccine. Study findings and constraints: Among spike-specific TCRs, nearly half reportedly target unmutated variant regions. White British people made up most donors, females outnumbered males, and clonal diversity was possibly underestimated. Spike-specific TCR repertoires showed rising breadth and depth after two AZD1222 doses. Samples come after the peak T cell response, not at day 14.

CDR3 length: 15 residues. Germline assignment: CDR1 LGHNT and CDR2 FRNRAP. To note about this clone: No antigen is known for it.

The assay was immunoSEQ multiplex PCR, and TCRdb's table has in-frame clones only and misses some. Altogether approximately 70,000 clones are present, approximately 81% being singletons, with the ten largest covering approximately 20%. The clonotype comes from an adult in good health. J is TRBJ1-1 and V is TRBV12-5; D gene ambiguous. This sample comprised peripheral blood, obtained on day 0 of AZD1222 vaccination. The CDR3 DNA sequence: TGTGCCACATTAAGAGACGGTCAGCTTAACACTGAAGCTTTCTTT. Protein sequence: CATLRDGQLNTEAFF.